This TCR beta chain was identified during a study of T cells in Graves' hyperthyroidism and ophthalmopathy. Study-wide context: Before any treatment, at initial diagnosis, peripheral blood was collected.

A Clinical Activity Score of at least 3, a NOSPECS grade of at least 4 and a duration under 3 months were recorded in the ophthalmopathy patients. The diagnoses drew upon clinical symptoms, serum thyroxine and TRAb, thyroid ultrasound and orbital computed tomography. This clonotype appeared a few times. Its antigen is unknown. Notes on the study in general: Clonotypes that were expanded in thyroid above 0.001 mostly appeared in blood too.

Trimming took 0 bases from V and 2 from J, leaving 5 bases between them. The CDR3 contains 14 residues. CDR1 and CDR2 from the germline V gene are LNHNV and YYDKDF (reference sequence). Amplification yielded TCR beta CDR3 regions, with RNA transcripts as the source. With the HTBI primer set, the TCR CDR3 went through a first round of RT-PCR. TCRdb fed the multiplex PCR reads into MiXCR, producing one record per CDR3 protein. The data hold 500,000 to 800,000 distinct CDR3 sequences, with about 14% observed a single time. The rearrangement uses TRBV15 and TRBJ1-3; no clear D. Sequencing was done on a sample of blood. This receptor was taken from a woman between 50 and 59 years old with Graves' ophthalmopathy. The DNA of the CDR3 is TGTGCCACCAGCAGAGATAGGGCTGGAAACACCATATATTTT. Its protein is CATSRDRAGNTIYF. Full variable domain (rest looked up from reference TRBV15 and TRBJ1-3): DAMVIQNPRYQVTQFGKPVTLSCSQTLNHNVMYWYQQKSSQAPKLLFHYYDKDFNNEADTPDNFQSRRPNTSFCFLDIRSPGLGDTAMYLCATSRDRAGNTIYFGEGSWLTVV.